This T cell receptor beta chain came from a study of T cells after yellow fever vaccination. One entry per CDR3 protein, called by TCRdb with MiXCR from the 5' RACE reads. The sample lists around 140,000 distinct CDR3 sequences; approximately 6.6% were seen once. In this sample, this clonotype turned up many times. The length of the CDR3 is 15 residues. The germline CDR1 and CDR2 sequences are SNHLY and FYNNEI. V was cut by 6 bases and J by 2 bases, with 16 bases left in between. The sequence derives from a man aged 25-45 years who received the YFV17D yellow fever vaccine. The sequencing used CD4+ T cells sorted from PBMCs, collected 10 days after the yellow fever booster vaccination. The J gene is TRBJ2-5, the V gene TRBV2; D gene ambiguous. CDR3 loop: CASSGTRAKQETQYF. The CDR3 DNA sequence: TGTGCCAGCAGCGGAACACGGGCCAAACAAGAGACCCAGTACTTC.